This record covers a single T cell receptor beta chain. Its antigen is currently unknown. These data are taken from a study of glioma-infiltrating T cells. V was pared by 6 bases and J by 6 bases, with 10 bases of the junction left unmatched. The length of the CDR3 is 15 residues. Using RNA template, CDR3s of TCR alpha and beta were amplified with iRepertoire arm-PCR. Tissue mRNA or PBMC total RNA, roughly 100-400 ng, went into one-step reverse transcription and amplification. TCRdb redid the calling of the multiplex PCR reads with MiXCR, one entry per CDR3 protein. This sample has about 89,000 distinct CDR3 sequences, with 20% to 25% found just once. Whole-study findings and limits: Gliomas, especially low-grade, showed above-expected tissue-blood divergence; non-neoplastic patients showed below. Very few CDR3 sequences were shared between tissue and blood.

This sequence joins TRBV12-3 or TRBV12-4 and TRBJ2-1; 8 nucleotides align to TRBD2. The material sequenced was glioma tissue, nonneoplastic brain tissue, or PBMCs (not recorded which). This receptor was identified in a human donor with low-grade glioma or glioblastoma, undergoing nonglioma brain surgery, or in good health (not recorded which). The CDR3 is CASSSSGWETNEQFF. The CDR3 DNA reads TGTGCCAGCAGCTCTAGCGGGTGGGAGACCAATGAGCAGTTCTTC.